The 14 T cell receptor beta chains below come from one sample, sequenced in a study of cytomegalovirus exposure and HLA in healthy donors. In the PCR, 60 Vbeta and 13 Jbeta primers were used. Only in-frame clones appear in the TCRdb table, and some are missing; sequencing was by immunoSEQ multiplex PCR. The sample records 150,000 to 200,000 clones, roughly 73% being singletons. Sequencing used PBMCs. Receptor source: a woman aged 25 to 39 in good health and CMV-seronegative.

The chain links TRBV15 to TRBJ2-7; tentative D call: TRBD1 (6 bases). V was shortened by 0 bases and J by 1 base, with 10 bases between the two germline ends. CDR1 is LNHNV and CDR2 is YYDKDF in the germline V gene (reference sequence). The CDR3 has 15 amino acids. For the CDR3, the DNA is TGTGCCACCAGCAGAGATAAAGGGGGATCCTACGAGCAGTACTTC. Amino acid sequence: CATSRDKGGSYEQYF.

This clone was observed once. The J gene is TRBJ2-7, the V gene TRBV5-1; TRBD1 is a possible D gene (5 bases). V was trimmed by 1 base and J by 0 bases, leaving 17 bases between them. The CDR3 consists of 17 residues. CDR1 is SGHRS and CDR2 is YFSETQ in the germline V gene. The CDR3 loop is CASSLILLGALSYEQYF. The CDR3 region has the DNA TGCGCCAGCAGCTTGATCCTATTAGGGGCGCTCTCCTACGAGCAGTACTTC.

The V and J genes are TRBV9 and TRBJ2-5; perhaps TRBD2 as D (5 bases). The CDR3 length is 14 residues. The V gene lost 6 bases and the J gene lost 1 base, with 13 bases spanning the gap. Per germline, CDR1 SGDLS and CDR2 YYNGEE. The CDR3 protein is CASTTTSSQETQYF. CDR3 DNA sequence: TGTGCCAGCACCACTACTAGTTCCCAAGAGACCCAGTACTTC.

This clone came up once. A read error may account for a junction end that differs from germline. The chain is built from TRBV7-6 and TRBJ2-3, with TRBD2 matching 9 bases. Germline values: CDR1 SGHVS, CDR2 FNYEAQ. This CDR3 is built from 14 residues. The CDR3 DNA sequence: TGTGCCAGCAGCCTAGCGGGGAGAACAGATACGCAGTATTTT. It translates to CASSLAGRTDTQYF.

The V gene is TRBV11-2, the J gene TRBJ2-3, with D perhaps TRBD2 (5 bases). The CDR3 loop spans 18 amino acids. Germline V gives CDR1 SGHAT, CDR2 FQNNGV. V was cut by 0 bases and J by 6 bases, with 22 bases left in between. The CDR3 region has the DNA TGTGCCAGCAGCTTAGAAGGGAGACCCCGAGCCCCTTTCGATACGCAGTATTTT. The encoded protein is CASSLEGRPRAPFDTQYF.

The chain joins TRBV5-6 to TRBJ1-4; 7 bases align to TRBD1. Trimming at V came to 5 bases and at J to 8 bases, leaving 12 bases not matched to a gene. The germline CDR1 and CDR2 sequences are SGHDT and YYEEEE. This CDR3 is 15 amino acids long. CDR3 nucleotides: TGTGCCAGCAGTGTCACCGACAGGGTTCGGGAAAAACTGTTTTTT. Protein: CASSVTDRVREKLFF.

The gene calls are TRBV18 and TRBJ1-5, with a possible D match to TRBD1 (5 bases). V was cut by 2 bases and J by 7 bases, with 15 bases left in between. CDR3 length equals 15 residues. Looked up from germline, CDR1 is KGHSH and CDR2 is LQKENI. DNA for the CDR3: TGTGCCAGCTCACCAGATGAGTTTCAGGGCCAGCCCCAGCATTTT. It translates to CASSPDEFQGQPQHF.

The J gene is TRBJ2-1, the V gene TRBV5-1; TRBD2 agrees at 10 bases. The V and J ends lost 1 base and 9 bases, in that order; junction bases with no gene match: 7. Germline V gene sequence: CDR1 SGHRS, CDR2 YFSETQ. CDR3 length: 15 residues. CDR3 sequence reads: CASSLQAGGPFEQFF. The CDR3 DNA reads TGCGCCAGCAGCTTGCAAGCGGGGGGGCCGTTTGAGCAGTTCTTC.

The chain carries TRBV6-5 and TRBJ1-2; possibly TRBD1 for D (6 bases). The germline V gene has CDR1 MNHEY and CDR2 SVGAGI. The CDR3 spans 15 residues. V lost 0 bases to trimming and J lost 0 bases, with 8 bases between them. CDR3 region: CASSYSRQANYGYTF. In DNA form, the CDR3 reads TGTGCCAGCAGTTACTCTAGACAGGCTAACTATGGCTACACCTTC.

The rearrangement joins TRBV6-5 to TRBJ1-1, with D unclear. V lost 5 bases to trimming and J lost 4 bases, with 14 bases between them. This CDR3 has 14 residues. The germline V gene has CDR1 MNHEY and CDR2 SVGAGI. CDR3 residues: CASSPRPGSTEAFF. CDR3 nucleotide sequence: TGTGCCAGCAGTCCTCGACCGGGGAGCACTGAAGCTTTCTTT.

This clone occurred once. This chain links TRBV13 with TRBJ1-1, with 7 bases aligning to TRBD1. There are 13 residues in the CDR3. The trim removed 0 bases at V and 6 bases at J, leaving 1 base unmatched. Germline V gives CDR1 PRHDT, CDR2 FYEKMQ (reference sequence). DNA for the CDR3: TGTGCCAGCAGCTTAGGGACAGGGCCTGAAGCTTTCTTT. This encodes CASSLGTGPEAFF.

V and J are TRBV30 and TRBJ1-1; TRBD1 matches 9 bases. J gave up 9 bases and V 2 bases, and 10 bases lay outside the gene matches. The CDR3 has 14 residues. CDR1 is GTSNPN, CDR2 SVGIG, per germline (reference sequence). The CDR3 nucleotides read TGTGCCTGGAGTAGAACAGGGGGCCCTGGGAAAGCTTTCTTT. Protein product: CAWSRTGGPGKAFF.

This clone was detected once. The rearrangement uses TRBV30 and TRBJ1-1; tentative D call: TRBD1 (6 bases). The V gene lost 3 bases and the J gene lost 8 bases, with 16 bases spanning the gap. CDR1 is GTSNPN, CDR2 SVGIG, per germline (reference sequence). The CDR3 has 13 amino acids. DNA of the CDR3: TGTGCCTGGAGCCCAGGGGTCGGGGCCGAAGCTTTCTTT. Translating gives CAWSPGVGAEAFF. Complete variable domain (other parts from reference TRBV30 and TRBJ1-1): SQTIHQWPATLVQPVGSPLSLECTVEGTSNPNLYWYRQAAGRGLQLLFYSVGIGQISSEVPQNLSASRPQDRQFILSSKKLLLSDSGFYLCAWSPGVGAEAFFGQGTRLTVV.

As DNA, the CDR3 is TGTGCCAGCAGGCTAACAGGGGCCTATGGCTACACCTTC. It is translated as CASRLTGAYGYTF. The rearrangement joins TRBV27 to TRBJ1-2; TRBD1 matches at 7 bases. V shed 6 bases, J shed 4 bases, and the junction held 5 bases outside the gene matches. The germline V gene encodes CDR1 MNHEY and CDR2 SMNVEV (reference sequence). The CDR3 contains 13 residues.